The 3 T cell receptor beta chains given below trace back to one sample, sequenced in a study of blood T cells in healthy people across ages. Using a J-beta primer mix together with a sample-barcoded 5' primer, a second PCR was run for roughly 7 to 11 cycles. Via MiXCR, TCRdb re-called the 5' RACE reads, giving one row per CDR3 protein. The repertoire holds more than 650,000 distinct CDR3 sequences, with less than 70% as singletons. The sequenced material came from blood. The source is an elderly man in good health.

This clonotype was detected a few times. The chain employs TRBV5-1 and TRBJ2-7, with 8 nucleotides matching TRBD2. CDR3 length: 14 residues. Trimming at V came to 3 bases and at J to 4 bases, leaving 6 bases not matched to a gene. Germline V gene sequence: CDR1 SGHRS, CDR2 YFSETQ. CDR3 DNA sequence: TGCGCCAGCAGCTCGGCCGGGAGGGGGTACGAGCAGTACTTC. Translating gives CASSSAGRGYEQYF.

There are a few counts of this clonotype. V usage is TRBV5-1 and J usage is TRBJ2-5, with D hard to call. Germline V gene sequence: CDR1 SGHRS, CDR2 YFSETQ. The CDR3 has 13 amino acids. The V and J ends lost 0 bases and 0 bases respectively, with 3 bases between them. The CDR3 region has the DNA TGCGCCAGCAGCTTGGGGGACCAAGAGACCCAGTACTTC. The encoded protein is CASSLGDQETQYF.

The rearrangement uses TRBV6-5 and TRBJ2-1; the match to TRBD2 covers 11 bases. Looked up from germline, CDR1 is MNHEY and CDR2 is SVGAGI. The CDR3 totals 17 residues. The junction had 11 bases not matched to a gene; V was cut back by 5 bases and J by 5 bases. CDR3 DNA sequence: TGTGCCAGCAGTGTACTAGCGGGAGCTTTTACGCACAATGAGCAGTTCTTC. Translating it yields CASSVLAGAFTHNEQFF.